A single sample is the source of the 26 T cell receptor beta chains below, sequenced in a study of T cell responses to AZD1222 COVID-19 vaccine. This table comes from immunoSEQ multiplex PCR, and its TCRdb copy is limited to in-frame clones, with some not included. The table has about 140,000 clones, about 90% seen once. This material consisted of peripheral blood, taken on day 0 of AZD1222 vaccination. These receptors were obtained from an adult in good health.

This clone was picked up one time. The gene calls are TRBV7-9 and TRBJ1-1; no clear D gene. V was trimmed by 4 bases and J by 5 bases, leaving 8 bases between them. This CDR3 contains 12 residues. Germline V gives CDR1 SEHNR, CDR2 FQNEAQ (reference sequence). The CDR3 DNA is TGTGCCAGCAGCTCTCAGCCAACTGAAGCTTTCTTT. It specifies CASSSQPTEAFF.

This chain uses TRBV4-1 with TRBJ1-4, with D perhaps TRBD1 (5 bases). The V gene lost 1 base and the J gene lost 8 bases, with 11 bases spanning the gap. Germline lookup yields CDR1 MGHRA and CDR2 YSYEKL. This CDR3 spans 14 amino acids. CDR3 protein: CASSQVGGGEKLFF. CDR3 coding DNA: TGCGCCAGCAGCCAAGTCGGGGGAGGGGAAAAACTGTTTTTT.

This chain joins TRBV19 and TRBJ2-7; D perhaps matches TRBD1 (5 bases). CDR1 is LNHDA and CDR2 is SQIVND in the germline V gene (reference sequence). The germline V and J ends were trimmed by 2 bases and 2 bases, with 13 bases remaining between them. CDR3 length: 15 amino acids. The DNA for the CDR3 is TGTGCCAGTAGTATACGCTCACAGGCCCCCTACGAGCAGTACTTC. This encodes CASSIRSQAPYEQYF. The full variable domain, rest sourced from reference TRBV19 and TRBJ2-7, is DGGITQSPKYLFRKEGQNVTLSCEQNLNHDAMYWYRQDPGQGLRLIYYSQIVNDFQKGDIAEGYSVSREKKESFPLTVTSAQKNPTAFYLCASSIRSQAPYEQYFGPGTRLTVT.

The V call is TRBV9, the J call TRBJ2-1; 8 bases are shared with TRBD1. Germline CDR1 is SGDLS and CDR2 is YYNGEE. V lost 3 bases to trimming and J lost 4 bases; unmatched junction nucleotides: 6. This CDR3 is built from 15 residues. CDR3 DNA sequence: TGTGCCAGCAGCGCGGCCAGGGGGCCTTACAATGAGCAGTTCTTC. Amino acids: CASSAARGPYNEQFF.

The rearrangement joins TRBV7-2 to TRBJ1-4; the D is unclear. The V gene's germline CDR1 is SGHTA and CDR2 FQGNSA. V was trimmed by 3 bases and J by 4 bases, leaving 6 bases between them. This CDR3 spans 13 amino acids. CDR3 sequence reads: CASSFGINEKLFF. The CDR3 coding sequence is TGTGCCAGCAGCTTTGGGATTAATGAAAAACTGTTTTTT. Together with reference TRBV7-2 and TRBJ1-4, the CDR3 gives the full variable domain: GAGVSQSPSNKVTEKGKDVELRCDPISGHTALYWYRQSLGQGLEFLIYFQGNSAPDKSGLPSDRFSAERTGGSVSTLTIQRTQQEDSAVYLCASSFGINEKLFFGSGTQLSVL.

The CDR3 sequence is CASSYLPQSSYEQYF. In DNA form, the CDR3 reads TGTGCCAGCAGTTACCTCCCTCAAAGCTCCTACGAGCAGTACTTC. The rearrangement links TRBV6-5 to TRBJ2-7; D is ambiguous. The CDR3 sequence is 15 residues long. Germline CDR1 is MNHEY and CDR2 is SVGAGI. Trimming took off 2 bases at V and 0 bases at J, with 11 bases between the two ends.

This clone was found a few times. This chain's CDR3 is CASRRDVGGSRNQPQHF. CDR3 DNA sequence: TGTGCCAGTCGGAGGGACGTCGGGGGGAGCCGCAATCAGCCCCAGCATTTT. The chain links TRBV19 to TRBJ1-5; TRBD1 might be the D (5 bases). The V gene's germline CDR1 is LNHDA and CDR2 SQIVND (reference sequence). The length of the CDR3 is 17 residues. Trimming took off 8 bases at V and 2 bases at J, with 22 bases between the two ends.

V usage is TRBV4-2 and J usage is TRBJ2-7; 10 bases map to TRBD2. In germline, CDR1 is LGHNA, CDR2 YNFKEQ. Trimming took 0 bases from V and 5 from J; bases not matched to a gene: 7. This CDR3 is built from 16 residues. In DNA form, the CDR3 reads TGTGCCAGCAGCCAAGAACAGACTAGCGGGTTCGACGAGCAGTACTTC. The encoded protein is CASSQEQTSGFDEQYF.

The rearrangement joins TRBV28 to TRBJ1-2, with 9 bases that match TRBD1. The J segment lost 3 bases and the V segment lost 4 bases, leaving 9 bases of the junction unmatched. This CDR3 has 16 residues. Germline CDR1 MDHEN, CDR2 SYDVKM. The CDR3 region has the DNA TGTGCCAGCAGTTCCCCCAGACAGGGGGTACACTATGGCTACACCTTC. It translates to CASSSPRQGVHYGYTF.

This chain joins TRBV24-1 and TRBJ1-2, with D perhaps TRBD1 (6 bases). V shed 3 bases and J shed 6 bases, with 16 bases lying between them. The CDR3 contains 15 residues. Germline CDR1 KGHDR, CDR2 SFDVKD. CDR3 nucleotides: TGTGCCACCAGTGATCCATCCAGGGGAAGGCATGGCTACACCTTC. Its protein is CATSDPSRGRHGYTF.

The rearrangement links TRBV30 to TRBJ1-1; possible D gene TRBD1, 5 bases. Germline CDR1 and CDR2: GTSNPN and SVGIG (reference sequence). The CDR3 spans 13 residues. The V end lost 4 bases, the J end lost 1 base, and 10 bases lay between the germline ends. CDR3 amino acids: CAWTRGSNTEAFF. DNA for the CDR3: TGTGCCTGGACAAGGGGCTCGAACACTGAAGCTTTCTTT.

V and J are TRBV28 and TRBJ1-1, with D uncertain. Germline assignment: CDR1 MDHEN and CDR2 SYDVKM. This CDR3 has 15 residues. V lost 6 bases and J 4 bases, leaving 18 bases between the germline ends. CDR3 DNA: TGTGCCAGCAGCCTTAGCCCGACCTTAACCACTGAAGCTTTCTTT. Amino acids: CASSLSPTLTTEAFF.

The chain joins TRBV2 to TRBJ2-1; D is possibly TRBD1 (5 bases). Between the trimmed V and J ends, which lost 4 bases and 3 bases, there was a span of 7 bases. This CDR3 is built from 13 residues. CDR1 is SNHLY and CDR2 is FYNNEI in the germline V gene. The DNA of the CDR3 is TGTGCCAGCAGTGGGGGCAACTACAATGAGCAGTTCTTC. It is translated as CASSGGNYNEQFF.

This chain joins TRBV30 and TRBJ1-3, with D uncertain. Trimming stripped 4 bases from V and 2 bases from J, with 9 bases between. Germline CDR1 reads GTSNPN; CDR2 reads SVGIG (reference sequence). The CDR3 runs to 13 residues. CDR3 sequence reads: CAWTPQAGNTIYF. In nucleotides, the CDR3 is TGTGCCTGGACCCCCCAAGCTGGAAACACCATATATTTT.

The rearrangement uses TRBV27 and TRBJ2-7; no definite D call. The germline CDR1 and CDR2 sequences are MNHEY and SMNVEV (reference sequence). The CDR3 covers 14 residues. Trimming cost V 4 bases and J 0 bases, with 10 bases left between them. CDR3 in amino acids: CASSSTGYSYEQYF. The CDR3 DNA follows: TGTGCCAGCAGTTCGACGGGTTACTCCTACGAGCAGTACTTC.

The chain is built from TRBV19 and TRBJ1-5; D possibly corresponds to TRBD1 (5 bases). The germline V and J ends were trimmed by 1 base and 9 bases, with 22 bases remaining between them. Germline V gives CDR1 LNHDA, CDR2 SQIVND (reference sequence). The CDR3 has 17 residues. Written as DNA, the CDR3 is TGTGCCAGTAGTATAGGATTCAGGGCCAAGGTGGTGGGGCCCCAGCATTTT. Protein: CASSIGFRAKVVGPQHF.

The V and J genes are TRBV3-1 (or the pseudogene TRBV3-2) and TRBJ1-3; D possibly corresponds to TRBD1 (5 bases). The ends were cut back, 1 base at V and 2 bases at J, with 9 bases in the middle. The CDR3 extends over 15 amino acids. Germline values: CDR1 LGHDT, CDR2 YNNKEL (reference sequence). In DNA form, the CDR3 reads TGTGCCAGCAGCCAAGGTCCAGGGACTGGAAACACCATATATTTT. Its translation: CASSQGPGTGNTIYF.

The V gene is TRBV4-2, the J gene TRBJ2-6, with D possibly called TRBD1 or TRBD2 (5 bases each). The CDR3 runs to 21 residues. Germline CDR1 reads LGHNA; CDR2 reads YNFKEQ. The germline V and J ends were trimmed by 6 bases and 0 bases, with 27 bases remaining between them. CDR3 loop: CASSQFLGSTGLTSGANVLTF. CDR3 nucleotide sequence: TGTGCCAGCAGTCAATTCTTGGGGAGTACGGGGCTCACCTCTGGGGCCAACGTCCTGACTTTC.

The chain uses TRBV6-5 and TRBJ1-1; no firm D call. The CDR3 is made up of 14 amino acids. Trimming cost V 6 bases and J 4 bases, with 15 bases left between them. Germline V lookup: CDR1 MNHEY, CDR2 SVGAGI. In nucleotides, the CDR3 is TGTGCCAGCAGCCCGGAGGGATCGTTCACTGAAGCTTTCTTT. It translates to CASSPEGSFTEAFF.

The chain employs TRBV10-3 and TRBJ2-5; maybe TRBD1 (5 bases). The CDR3 is made up of 16 amino acids. The germline V gene has CDR1 ENHRY and CDR2 SYGVKD. Trimming removed 3 bases from V and 2 bases from J, with 16 bases in between. CDR3 amino acids: CAISDRRLGRQETQYF. The CDR3, as DNA: TGTGCCATCAGTGATCGGCGTTTGGGGCGGCAAGAGACCCAGTACTTC.

J is TRBJ2-1 and V is TRBV20-1; 8 nucleotides agree with TRBD2. The CDR3 is made up of 12 amino acids. After removal of 3 bases from V and 9 bases from J, the junction contained 4 bases not matched to a gene. CDR1 and CDR2 from the germline V gene are DFQATT and SNEGSKA (reference sequence). The DNA of the CDR3 is TGCAGTGCTAGTTCTAGCGGGTTTGAGCAGTTCTTC. Encoded protein: CSASSSGFEQFF.

The rearrangement links TRBV6-2 or TRBV6-3 to TRBJ2-3; 10 bases line up with TRBD1. CDR1 MNHEY and CDR2 SVGEGT come from the germline V gene. V trimming: 2 bases; J trimming: 5 bases; junction bases outside the gene matches: 10. The CDR3 has 17 residues. The CDR3 loop is CASSYPSSGTGEDTQYF. CDR3 DNA sequence: TGTGCCAGCAGTTACCCGAGCTCCGGGACAGGGGAAGATACGCAGTATTTT.

The chain combines TRBV7-2 with TRBJ1-2; unclear D gene. Germline V gene data show CDR1 as SGHTA and CDR2 as FQGNSA. The CDR3 has 15 residues. V lost 5 bases, J lost 7 bases, and 20 bases lay in between. The CDR3 here is CASSPPAPHRSGYTF. The DNA for the CDR3 is TGTGCCAGCAGCCCCCCAGCGCCACACCGAAGTGGCTACACCTTC.

The chain has TRBV7-2 and TRBJ2-3; the match to TRBD2 covers 10 bases. V shed 1 base and J 2 bases; nucleotides not matched to a gene: 6. This CDR3 has 17 residues. CDR1 is SGHTA and CDR2 is FQGNSA in the germline V gene. The CDR3 region is CASSLDRTSGSTDTQYF. CDR3 nucleotides: TGTGCCAGCAGCTTAGATAGGACTAGCGGATCCACAGATACGCAGTATTTT.

This sequence joins TRBV28 and TRBJ2-6, with 10 bases fitting TRBD2. This CDR3 is 18 amino acids long. The trim removed 5 bases at V and 0 bases at J, leaving 7 bases unmatched. The V gene's germline CDR1 is MDHEN and CDR2 SYDVKM. The CDR3 reads CASSTWTSGSSGANVLTF. The DNA of the CDR3 is TGTGCCAGCAGTACCTGGACTAGCGGCAGCTCTGGGGCCAACGTCCTGACTTTC.

The CDR3 sequence: CASSLEGGKEQFF. CDR3 in DNA: TGTGCCAGCAGCTTAGAAGGGGGGAAGGAGCAGTTCTTC. The chain couples TRBV7-2 to TRBJ2-1; possibly TRBD1 or TRBD2 for D (6 bases each). Trimming took off 1 base at V and 10 bases at J, with 11 bases between the two ends. The CDR3 spans 13 residues. Germline values: CDR1 SGHTA, CDR2 FQGNSA. Filled out from reference TRBV7-2 and TRBJ2-1, the complete variable domain reads GAGVSQSPSNKVTEKGKDVELRCDPISGHTALYWYRQSLGQGLEFLIYFQGNSAPDKSGLPSDRFSAERTGGSVSTLTIQRTQQEDSAVYLCASSLEGGKEQFFGPGTRLTVL.